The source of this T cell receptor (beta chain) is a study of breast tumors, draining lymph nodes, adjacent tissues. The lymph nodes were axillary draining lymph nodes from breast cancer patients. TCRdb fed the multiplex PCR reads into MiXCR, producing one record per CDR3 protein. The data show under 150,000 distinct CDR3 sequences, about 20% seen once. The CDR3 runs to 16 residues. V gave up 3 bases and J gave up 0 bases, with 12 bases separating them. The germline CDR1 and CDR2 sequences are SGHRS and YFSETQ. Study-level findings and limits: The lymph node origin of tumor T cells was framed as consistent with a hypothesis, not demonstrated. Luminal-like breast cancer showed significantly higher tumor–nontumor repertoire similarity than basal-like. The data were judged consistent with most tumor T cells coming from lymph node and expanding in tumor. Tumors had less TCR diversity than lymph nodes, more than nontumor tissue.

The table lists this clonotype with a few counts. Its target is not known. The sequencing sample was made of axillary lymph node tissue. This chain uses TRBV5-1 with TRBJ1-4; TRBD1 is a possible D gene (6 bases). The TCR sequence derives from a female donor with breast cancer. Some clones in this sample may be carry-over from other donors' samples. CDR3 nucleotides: TGCGCCAGCAGCTCTACACAGGGAACAACTAATGAAAAACTGTTTTTT. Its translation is CASSSTQGTTNEKLFF.